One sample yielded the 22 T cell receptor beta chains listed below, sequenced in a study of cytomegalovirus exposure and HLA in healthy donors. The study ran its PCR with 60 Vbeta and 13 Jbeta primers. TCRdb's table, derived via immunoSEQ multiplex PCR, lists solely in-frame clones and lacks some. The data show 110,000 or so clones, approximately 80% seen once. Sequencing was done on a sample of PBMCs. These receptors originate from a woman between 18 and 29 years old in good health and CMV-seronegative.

The CDR3 DNA reads as TGTGCCAGCAGCCCAGCAGACAGGGGGCTTGGCTACACCTTC. Translating it yields CASSPADRGLGYTF. This chain uses TRBV7-2 with TRBJ1-2, with 10 nucleotides matching TRBD1. The V segment lost 5 bases and the J segment 7 bases; nucleotides outside the gene matches: 7. The CDR3 contains 14 residues. Germline V gene sequence: CDR1 SGHTA, CDR2 FQGNSA.

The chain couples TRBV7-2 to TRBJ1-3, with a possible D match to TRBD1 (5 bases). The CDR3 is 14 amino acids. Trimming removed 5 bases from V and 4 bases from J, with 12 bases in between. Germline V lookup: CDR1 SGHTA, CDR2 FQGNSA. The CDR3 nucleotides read TGTGCCAGCAGCCCCCCGGGGGAGGGAAACACCATATATTTT. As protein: CASSPPGEGNTIYF.

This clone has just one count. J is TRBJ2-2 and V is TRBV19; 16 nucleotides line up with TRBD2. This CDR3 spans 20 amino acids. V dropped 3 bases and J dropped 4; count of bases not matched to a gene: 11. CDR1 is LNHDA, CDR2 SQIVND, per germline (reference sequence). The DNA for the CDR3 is TGTGCCAGTAGTATCAACCTGGGACTAGCGGGAGGGCCGGTCACCGGGGAGCTGTTTTTT. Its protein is CASSINLGLAGGPVTGELFF.

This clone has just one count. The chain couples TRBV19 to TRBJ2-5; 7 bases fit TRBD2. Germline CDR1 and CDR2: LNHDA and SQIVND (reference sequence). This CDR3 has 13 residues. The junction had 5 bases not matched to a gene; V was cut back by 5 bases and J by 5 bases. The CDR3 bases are TGTGCCAGTAGTGGGGGGGGAGGGGAGACCCAGTACTTC. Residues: CASSGGGGETQYF.

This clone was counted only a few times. Here the CDR3 DNA reads TGTGCCAGCAGGAAAAGCGGGACTAGGTACAATGAGCAGTTCTTC. This codes for CASRKSGTRYNEQFF. The V and J genes are TRBV2 and TRBJ2-1, with 8 bases identical to TRBD2. J gave up 4 bases and V 6 bases, and 8 bases lay outside the gene matches. The CDR3 extends over 15 amino acids. Germline V lookup: CDR1 SNHLY, CDR2 FYNNEI. The entire variable domain, with the rest obtained from reference TRBV2 and TRBJ2-1, is as follows: EPEVTQTPSHQVTQMGQEVILRCVPISNHLYFYWYRQILGQKVEFLVSFYNNEISEKSEIFDDQFSVERPDGSNFTLKIRSTKLEDSAMYFCASRKSGTRYNEQFFGPGTRLTVL.

The CDR3 spells CASSPVGPPNYGYTF. CDR3 DNA: TGTGCCAGCAGCCCGGTCGGTCCCCCTAACTATGGCTACACCTTC. The chain recombines TRBV5-8 with TRBJ1-2; D unresolved. Trimming removed 4 bases at V and 0 bases at J, with 13 bases between. The CDR3 is 15 amino acids. Germline loops: CDR1 SGHTS, CDR2 YDEGEE.

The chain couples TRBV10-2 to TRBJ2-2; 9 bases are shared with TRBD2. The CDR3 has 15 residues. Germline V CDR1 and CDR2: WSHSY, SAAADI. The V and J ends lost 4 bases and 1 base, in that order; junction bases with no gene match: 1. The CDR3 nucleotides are TGCGCCAGCAGTGGTAGCGGGGGGAACACCGGGGAGCTGTTTTTT. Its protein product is CASSGSGGNTGELFF.

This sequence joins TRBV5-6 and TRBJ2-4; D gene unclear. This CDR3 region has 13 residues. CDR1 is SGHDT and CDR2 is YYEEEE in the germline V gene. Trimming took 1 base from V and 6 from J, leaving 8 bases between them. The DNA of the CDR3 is TGTGCCAGCAGCTTGCCACAGTCAAACATTCAGTACTTC. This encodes CASSLPQSNIQYF.

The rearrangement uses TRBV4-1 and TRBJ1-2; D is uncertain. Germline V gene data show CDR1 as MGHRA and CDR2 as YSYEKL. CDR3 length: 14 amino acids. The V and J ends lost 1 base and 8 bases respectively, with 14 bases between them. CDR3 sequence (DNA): TGCGCCAGCAGCCAAGTATGGCGGGAGGACGGCTACACCTTC. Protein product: CASSQVWREDGYTF.

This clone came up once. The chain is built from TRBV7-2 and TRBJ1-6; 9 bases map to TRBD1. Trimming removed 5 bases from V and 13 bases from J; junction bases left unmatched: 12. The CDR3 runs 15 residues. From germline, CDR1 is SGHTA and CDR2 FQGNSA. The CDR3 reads CASSDPGTGRVPLHF. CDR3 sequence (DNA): TGTGCCAGCAGCGACCCCGGGACAGGGCGTGTGCCCCTCCACTTT.

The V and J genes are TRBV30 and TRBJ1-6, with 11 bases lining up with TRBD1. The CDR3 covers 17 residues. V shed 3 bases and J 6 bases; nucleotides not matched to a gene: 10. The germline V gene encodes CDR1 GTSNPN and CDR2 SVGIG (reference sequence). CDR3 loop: CAWRPNPGTGGNSPLHF. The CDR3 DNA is TGTGCCTGGAGACCAAACCCTGGGACAGGGGGTAATTCACCCCTCCACTTT.

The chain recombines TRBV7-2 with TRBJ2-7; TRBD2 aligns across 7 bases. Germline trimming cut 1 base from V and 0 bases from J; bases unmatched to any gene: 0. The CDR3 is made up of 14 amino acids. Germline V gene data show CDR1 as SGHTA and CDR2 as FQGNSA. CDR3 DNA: TGTGCCAGCAGCTTAGGGGGGGGCTCCTACGAGCAGTACTTC. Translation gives CASSLGGGSYEQYF.

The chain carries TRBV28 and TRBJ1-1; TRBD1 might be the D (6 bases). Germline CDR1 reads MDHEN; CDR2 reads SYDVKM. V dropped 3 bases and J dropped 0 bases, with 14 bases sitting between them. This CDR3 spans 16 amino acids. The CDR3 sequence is CASSLAGVGMNTEAFF. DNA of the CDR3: TGTGCCAGCAGTTTGGCAGGGGTGGGAATGAACACTGAAGCTTTCTTT.

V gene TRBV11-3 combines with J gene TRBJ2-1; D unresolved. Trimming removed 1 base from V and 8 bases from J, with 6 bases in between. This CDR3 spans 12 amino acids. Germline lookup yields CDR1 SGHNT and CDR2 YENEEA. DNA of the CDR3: TGTGCCAGCAGCTTAGTCAGCGATGAGCAGTTCTTC. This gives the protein CASSLVSDEQFF.

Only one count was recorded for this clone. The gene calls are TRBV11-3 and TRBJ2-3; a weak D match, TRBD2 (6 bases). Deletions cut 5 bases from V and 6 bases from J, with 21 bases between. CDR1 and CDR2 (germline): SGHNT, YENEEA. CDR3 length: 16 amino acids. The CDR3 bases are TGTGCCAGCAGCGGTGGGGGGTGGGAGCCGGACGATACGCAGTATTTT. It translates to CASSGGGWEPDDTQYF.

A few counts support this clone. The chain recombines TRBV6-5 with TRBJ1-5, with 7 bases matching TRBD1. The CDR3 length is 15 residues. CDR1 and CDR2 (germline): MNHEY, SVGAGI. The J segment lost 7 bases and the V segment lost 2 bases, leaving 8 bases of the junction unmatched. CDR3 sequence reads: CASSYAGQAGQPQHF. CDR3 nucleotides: TGTGCCAGCAGTTACGCCGGACAGGCTGGCCAGCCCCAGCATTTT.

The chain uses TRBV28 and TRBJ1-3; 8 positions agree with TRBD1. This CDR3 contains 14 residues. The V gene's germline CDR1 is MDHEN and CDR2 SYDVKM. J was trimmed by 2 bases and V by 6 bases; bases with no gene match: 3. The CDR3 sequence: CASRPTGAGNTIYF. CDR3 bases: TGTGCCAGCAGACCGACAGGGGCTGGAAACACCATATATTTT.

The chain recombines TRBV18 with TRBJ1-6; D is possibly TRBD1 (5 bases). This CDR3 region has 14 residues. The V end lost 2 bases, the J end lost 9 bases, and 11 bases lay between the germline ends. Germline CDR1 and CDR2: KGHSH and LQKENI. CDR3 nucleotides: TGTGCCAGCTCACCAGGGGGGGACGTTTCACCCCTCCACTTT. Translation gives CASSPGGDVSPLHF.

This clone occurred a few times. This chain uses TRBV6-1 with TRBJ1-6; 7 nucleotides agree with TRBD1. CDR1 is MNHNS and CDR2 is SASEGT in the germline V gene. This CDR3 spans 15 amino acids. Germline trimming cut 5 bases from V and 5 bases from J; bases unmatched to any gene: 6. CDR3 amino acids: CASSLGQPDNSPLHF. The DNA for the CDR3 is TGTGCCAGCAGTTTGGGACAGCCGGATAATTCACCCCTCCACTTT.

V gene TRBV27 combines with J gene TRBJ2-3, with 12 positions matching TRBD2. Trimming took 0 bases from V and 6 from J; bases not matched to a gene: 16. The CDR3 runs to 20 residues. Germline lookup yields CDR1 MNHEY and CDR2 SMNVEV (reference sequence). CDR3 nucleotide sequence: TGTGCCAGCAGTTTATCCCGGGGTCTAGCGGGGGGGCCGGGGAGGGATACGCAGTATTTT. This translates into CASSLSRGLAGGPGRDTQYF.

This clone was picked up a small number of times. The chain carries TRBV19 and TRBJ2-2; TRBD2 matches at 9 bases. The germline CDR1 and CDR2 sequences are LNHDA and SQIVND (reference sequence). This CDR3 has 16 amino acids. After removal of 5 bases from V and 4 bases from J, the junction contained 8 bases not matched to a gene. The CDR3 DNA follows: TGTGCCAGTAGTCCGCAGCGGGAGGCTCTCACCGGGGAGCTGTTTTTT. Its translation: CASSPQREALTGELFF. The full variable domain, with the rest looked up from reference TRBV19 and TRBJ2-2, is DGGITQSPKYLFRKEGQNVTLSCEQNLNHDAMYWYRQDPGQGLRLIYYSQIVNDFQKGDIAEGYSVSREKKESFPLTVTSAQKNPTAFYLCASSPQREALTGELFFGEGSRLTVL.

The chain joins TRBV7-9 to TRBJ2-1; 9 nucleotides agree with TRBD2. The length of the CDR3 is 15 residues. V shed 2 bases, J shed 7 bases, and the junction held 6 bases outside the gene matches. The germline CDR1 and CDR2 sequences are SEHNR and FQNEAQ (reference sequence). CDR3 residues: CASSLSSGAENEQFF. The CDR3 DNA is TGTGCCAGCAGCTTATCTAGCGGGGCCGAGAATGAGCAGTTCTTC. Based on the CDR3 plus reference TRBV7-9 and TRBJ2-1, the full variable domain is DTGVSQNPRHKITKRGQNVTFRCDPISEHNRLYWYRQTLGQGPEFLTYFQNEAQLEKSRLLSDRFSAERPKGSFSTLEIQRTEQGDSAMYLCASSLSSGAENEQFFGPGTRLTVL.